Presented here are 30 T cell receptor beta chains from one specimen sequenced in a study of CXCR3-negative and CXCR3-positive naive CD8 T cells. The authors prepared UMI-labeled TRB cDNA libraries by 5' RACE. TCRdb reanalyzed the 5' RACE reads and collapses them to one entry per CDR3 protein, without DNA. This table holds some 130,000 distinct CDR3 sequences. Specimen: naive CXCR3- CD8+ T cells from blood. Specified subset: CD45RO-CCR7+CD27+CD95- naive CD8+ T cells lacking CXCR3 (TNR3-). Receptor source: a human donor in good health. Some clones in this sample may be carry-over from other donors' samples.

The gene calls are TRBV2 and TRBJ2-1; TCRdb picks TRBD1, but there is no DNA to check that call. CDR1 and CDR2 from the germline V gene are SNHLY and FYNNEI. The CDR3 has 14 amino acids. This chain's CDR3 is CASSSGQGINEQFF.

The CDR3: CASSSDFSNTGELFF. V gene TRBV5-5 combines with J gene TRBJ2-2. Germline V CDR1 and CDR2: SGHKS, YYEKEE (reference sequence). The CDR3 is 15 residues long.

This chain connects TRBV6-2 or TRBV6-3 to TRBJ2-7; TCRdb names TRBD1, which stays unverified in the absence of DNA. The CDR3 is 15 amino acids. Germline V gives CDR1 MNHEY, CDR2 SVGEGT. CDR3 sequence: CASSVQPGPPGEQYF.

The chain employs TRBV28 and TRBJ2-7; TCRdb picks TRBD1, but there is no DNA to check that call. Germline V gene data show CDR1 as MDHEN and CDR2 as SYDVKM. The CDR3 sequence is 14 residues long. The CDR3 loop is CASSYRDLAYEQYF.

This CDR3 is CASSPDRYQETQYF. The J gene is TRBJ2-5, the V gene TRBV4-3; TCRdb picks TRBD1, but there is no DNA to check that call. CDR1 LGHNA and CDR2 YSLEER come from the germline V gene. This CDR3 is 14 amino acids long.

The CDR3 loop reads CASSQEVLETQYF. The chain combines TRBV14 with TRBJ2-5. Germline V CDR1 and CDR2: SGHDN, FVKESK. This CDR3 has 13 amino acids.

This rearrangement joins TRBV4-1 to TRBJ1-3. Germline V gene sequence: CDR1 MGHRA, CDR2 YSYEKL. This CDR3 region has 15 residues. The CDR3 loop reads CASSQGVVAGNTIYF.

The genes are TRBV11-2 and TRBJ2-3; TCRdb's assignment of TRBD2 cannot be checked, as there is no DNA. The CDR3 contains 17 residues. The germline CDR1 and CDR2 sequences are SGHAT and FQNNGV. The CDR3 loop reads CASSSRSGTRATDTQYF.

The chain is built from TRBV7-6 and TRBJ1-2. Germline-derived CDR1 and CDR2 are SGHVS and FNYEAQ. The CDR3 is made up of 13 amino acids. CDR3 sequence: CASSPATNYGYTF.

The gene calls are TRBV28 and TRBJ2-1. The CDR3 consists of 15 residues. Germline V gene sequence: CDR1 MDHEN, CDR2 SYDVKM. The CDR3 loop reads CASFPRPYSYNEQFF.

The chain has TRBV7-9 and TRBJ2-5; no DNA is available, so the TRBD1 call from TCRdb remains unchecked. The CDR3 is 14 amino acids. Germline-derived CDR1 and CDR2 are SEHNR and FQNEAQ (reference sequence). CDR3 sequence reads: CASTSPGGMETQYF.

The chain employs TRBV4-3 and TRBJ2-4. Germline-derived CDR1 and CDR2 are LGHNA and YSLEER. The CDR3 consists of 17 residues. CDR3 in amino acids: CASSQDFVRADKNIQYF.

This CDR3 reads CASRVLSGNTIYF. V gene TRBV12-3 or TRBV12-4 combines with J gene TRBJ1-3. The CDR3 is 13 residues long.

The chain combines TRBV6-1 with TRBJ2-5. CDR1 is MNHNS, CDR2 SASEGT, per germline. This CDR3 has 14 residues. Here the CDR3 reads CASSPEEAQETQYF.

The chain recombines TRBV28 with TRBJ2-7; without DNA, the TCRdb call of TRBD2 cannot be checked. The CDR3 contains 18 residues. Germline V gene sequence: CDR1 MDHEN, CDR2 SYDVKM. The CDR3 reads CASRTDRLAGVLQETQYF.

The chain links TRBV30 to TRBJ2-1. The germline CDR1 and CDR2 sequences are GTSNPN and SVGIG (reference sequence). The CDR3 is 13 residues long. The CDR3 loop reads CAWSVTAYNEQFF. The complete variable domain, with remaining parts taken from reference TRBV30 and TRBJ2-1, reads SQTIHQWPATLVQPVGSPLSLECTVEGTSNPNLYWYRQAAGRGLQLLFYSVGIGQISSEVPQNLSASRPQDRQFILSSKKLLLSDSGFYLCAWSVTAYNEQFFGPGTRLTVL.

The CDR3 is CASSRDRVNEQFF. The V gene is TRBV6-2 or TRBV6-3, the J gene TRBJ2-1; TCRdb's D call, TRBD1, is unchecked because there is no DNA. This CDR3 spans 13 amino acids. From germline, CDR1 is MNHEY and CDR2 SVGEGT.

This chain links TRBV29-1 with TRBJ2-1; the TRBD1 assignment by TCRdb is unverifiable without DNA. Germline lookup yields CDR1 SQVTM and CDR2 ANQGSEA. The CDR3 is 17 amino acids. The CDR3 loop reads CSVVGESGASSYNEQFF.

The gene calls are TRBV28 and TRBJ1-5. Germline loops: CDR1 MDHEN, CDR2 SYDVKM. This CDR3 has 16 amino acids. The CDR3 here is CASSLRASTGPGPQHF.

The chain uses TRBV12-3 or TRBV12-4 and TRBJ2-3; as DNA is missing, the TRBD2 call by TCRdb cannot be tested. The CDR3 spans 16 residues. Here the CDR3 reads CASSYSGTSGRRTQYF.

The rearrangement uses TRBV29-1 and TRBJ2-3; the TCRdb call, TRBD2, lacks DNA for checking. The CDR3 extends over 17 amino acids. CDR1 is SQVTM, CDR2 ANQGSEA, per germline. CDR3 protein: CSVEDRTSGVRTDTQYF.

The CDR3 region is CASSPRLDSTDTQYF. J is TRBJ2-3 and V is TRBV7-8; TCRdb proposes TRBD1, but this gene call is untestable without DNA. In germline, CDR1 is SGHVS, CDR2 FQNEAQ. The CDR3 is 15 amino acids.

The chain recombines TRBV7-2 with TRBJ2-5; the D gene TCRdb calls, TRBD1, cannot be checked with no DNA. Germline assignment: CDR1 SGHTA and CDR2 FQGNSA. The CDR3 is 15 amino acids. This CDR3 reads CASSFWGAELETQYF.

V usage is TRBV12-3 or TRBV12-4 and J usage is TRBJ1-1; without DNA, the TCRdb call of TRBD1 cannot be checked. The CDR3 is 15 residues long. The CDR3 protein is CASSLMGQGVTEAFF.

The chain couples TRBV29-1 to TRBJ2-7; as DNA is missing, the TRBD1 call by TCRdb cannot be tested. The CDR3 extends over 13 amino acids. Germline loops: CDR1 SQVTM, CDR2 ANQGSEA. The CDR3 protein is CSVTPGQGYEQYF.

The chain carries TRBV19 and TRBJ1-1; lacking DNA, the TRBD1 call made by TCRdb goes unchecked. The CDR3 is 16 residues long. Germline V gives CDR1 LNHDA, CDR2 SQIVND (reference sequence). This chain's CDR3 is CASRIFDRQTNTEAFF.

The rearrangement uses TRBV6-6 and TRBJ2-5; the D call from TCRdb, TRBD1, cannot be confirmed without DNA. The germline CDR1 and CDR2 sequences are MNHNY and SVGAGI (reference sequence). The CDR3 loop spans 13 amino acids. The CDR3 sequence: CASLGELQETQYF.

The rearrangement joins TRBV13 to TRBJ2-3; TCRdb's assignment of TRBD2 cannot be checked, as there is no DNA. The CDR3 is made up of 15 amino acids. Germline assignment: CDR1 PRHDT and CDR2 FYEKMQ (reference sequence). Here the CDR3 reads CASSYPTSGGDTQYF.

V is TRBV7-2 and J is TRBJ2-5; TCRdb names TRBD2, which stays unverified in the absence of DNA. CDR1 and CDR2 from the germline V gene are SGHTA and FQGNSA. This CDR3 comprises 12 residues. The CDR3 protein is CASDPGGETQYF. Looking up the rest from reference TRBV7-2 and TRBJ2-5 gives the full variable domain: GAGVSQSPSNKVTEKGKDVELRCDPISGHTALYWYRQSLGQGLEFLIYFQGNSAPDKSGLPSDRFSAERTGGSVSTLTIQRTQQEDSAVYLCASDPGGETQYFGPGTRLLVL.

This sequence joins TRBV19 and TRBJ2-1; the D call from TCRdb, TRBD2, cannot be confirmed without DNA. The germline gives CDR1 LNHDA, CDR2 SQIVND (reference sequence). There are 14 residues in the CDR3. This CDR3 reads CASSVAGGLNEQFF.